Given below is one TCR beta chain in context. The data derive from a study of blood T cell repertoires in COVID-19. As for the study in general: Nucleic acid was either cDNA or gDNA, and it came from T cells, B-cell-depleted T cells, or PBMCs.

TCRdb's copy holds only in-frame clones and misses some; the assay was immunoSEQ multiplex PCR. The table records tens of thousands of clones, approximately 80% of them present only once. From germline, CDR1 is LNHDA and CDR2 SQIVND (reference sequence). The CDR3 runs 14 residues. V shed 6 bases and J shed 4 bases, with 15 bases lying between them. The chain is built from TRBV19 and TRBJ1-2; possible D gene TRBD1, 6 bases. Sequencing input: peripheral blood. The clonotype was recovered from a human donor in a cohort sampled during active COVID-19. CDR3 loop: CASRTGGTIYGYTF. The CDR3 bases are TGTGCCAGTAGAACCGGGGGGACAATCTATGGCTACACCTTC.